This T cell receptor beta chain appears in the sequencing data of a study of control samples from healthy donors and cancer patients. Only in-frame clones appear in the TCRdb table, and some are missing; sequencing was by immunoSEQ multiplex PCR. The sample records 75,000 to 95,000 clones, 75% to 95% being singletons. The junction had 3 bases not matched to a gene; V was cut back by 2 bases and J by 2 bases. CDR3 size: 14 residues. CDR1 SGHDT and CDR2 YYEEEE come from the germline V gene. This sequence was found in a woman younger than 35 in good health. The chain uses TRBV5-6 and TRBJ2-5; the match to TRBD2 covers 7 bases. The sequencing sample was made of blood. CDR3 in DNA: TGTGCCAGCAGCTTCGGTAGCGGGCAAGAGACCCAGTACTTC. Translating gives CASSFGSGQETQYF.